This TCR beta chain derives from a study of control samples from healthy donors and cancer patients. Germline V lookup: CDR1 MNHEY, CDR2 SVGAGI. The CDR3 extends over 13 amino acids. The V gene end was trimmed by 6 bases and the J gene end by 8 bases; junction bases not matched to a gene: 8. Profiling relied on immunoSEQ multiplex PCR, and the TCRdb table lists in-frame clones only, not all of them. Among 150,000 or so clones listed, over 85% were seen once. Sequenced input: blood. The chain carries TRBV6-5 and TRBJ1-2; 8 nucleotides line up with TRBD1. The clonotype was recovered from a man aged 40-55 years in good health. The CDR3 is CASSPRRGRGYTF. Written as DNA, the CDR3 is TGTGCCAGCAGCCCCCGCAGGGGGCGAGGCTACACCTTC.